This is a list of T cell receptor beta chains from one sample in a study of blood T cell repertoires in COVID-19. TCRdb's table, derived via immunoSEQ multiplex PCR, lists solely in-frame clones and lacks some. Of hundreds of thousands of clones detected, roughly 80% appear once; the ten largest clones hold over 8%. Input material: peripheral blood. The receptors stem from an elderly woman with acute or convalescent COVID-19. Each CDR3 is given with its conserved first and last residue. Fields, in order: V gene, J gene, clone size, CDR3 length, D gene, CDR3 protein, CDR3 DNA. D genes are given only for firm matches. Size tells how often a clone was seen (once, few, many) or the class of an expanded clone, and some rows leave it out.

TRBV30	TRBJ1-2	-	15	TRBD1	CACPARRTGDYGYTF	TGTGCCTGTCCAGCTCGTAGGACAGGGGACTATGGCTACACCTTC
TRBV3-1/TRBV3-2	TRBJ2-7	once	14	-	CASSPDRHPYEQYF	TGTGCCAGCAGCCCAGACAGGCACCCTTACGAGCAGTACTTC
TRBV28	TRBJ1-2	-	12	-	CASSPGIYGYTF	TGTGCCAGCAGTCCCGGGATTTACGGCTACACCTTC
TRBV2	TRBJ2-1	-	15	TRBD1	CASSVGQGATNEQFF	TGTGCCAGCAGTGTAGGACAGGGGGCCACCAATGAGCAGTTCTTC
TRBV11-2	TRBJ1-2	-	12	-	CASGSEGGGYTF	TGTGCCAGCGGTTCGGAGGGTGGAGGCTACACCTTC
TRBV6-5	TRBJ1-5	-	15	TRBD1	CASRPWTGGGQPQHF	TGTGCCAGCCGGCCCTGGACAGGGGGCGGGCAGCCCCAGCATTTT
TRBV2	TRBJ1-1	once	14	TRBD1	CASRGQVGSTEAFF	TGTGCCAGCAGAGGACAGGTGGGGTCCACTGAAGCTTTCTTT
TRBV5-5	TRBJ1-1	-	15	TRBD1	CASSLRQGASTEAFF	TGTGCCAGCAGCCTGAGACAGGGGGCGAGCACTGAAGCTTTCTTT
TRBV6-6	TRBJ2-7	few	13	-	CASTLIGVGEQYF	TGTGCCAGCACCCTCATCGGAGTGGGCGAGCAGTACTTC
TRBV5-1	TRBJ1-1	-	13	-	CASKGTGWTEAFF	TGCGCCAGCAAGGGAACAGGGTGGACTGAAGCTTTCTTT
TRBV28	TRBJ2-1	-	15	TRBD1	CASSLNRGGANEQFF	TGTGCCAGCAGTTTAAACAGGGGTGGGGCCAATGAGCAGTTCTTC
TRBV18	TRBJ1-6	once	18	-	CASSPLPRSGGSNSPLHF	TGTGCCAGCTCACCACTCCCTCGGTCCGGAGGGTCTAATTCACCCCTCCACTTT
TRBV6-5	TRBJ2-2	-	16	TRBD1	CASSYTNRGPTGELFF	TGTGCCAGCAGTTACACAAACAGGGGGCCCACCGGGGAGCTGTTTTTT
TRBV2	TRBJ1-4	-	16	-	CASSANLPGANEKLFF	TGTGCCAGCAGCGCCAACCTACCCGGGGCTAATGAAAAACTGTTTTTT
TRBV4-2	TRBJ1-6	-	14	-	CASSLDLGSSPLHF	TGTGCCAGCAGCCTGGACCTGGGGAGTTCACCCCTCCACTTT
TRBV2	TRBJ1-5	-	13	-	CASSLGANQPQHF	TGTGCCAGCAGCCTAGGGGCCAATCAGCCCCAGCATTTT
TRBV5-1	TRBJ2-1	-	14	TRBD1	CASSAGQEYNEQFF	TGCGCCAGCAGCGCAGGACAGGAGTACAATGAGCAGTTCTTC
TRBV5-5	TRBJ1-2	once	13	-	CASSLPTGYGYTF	TGTGCCAGCAGCCTACCGACAGGATATGGCTACACCTTC
TRBV5-1	TRBJ2-4	once	16	-	CASSLVGPTTKNIQYF	TGCGCCAGCAGCTTGGTGGGCCCGACTACCAAAAACATTCAGTACTTC
TRBV12-2	TRBJ1-5	-	14	-	CASRLVRLPMSQHF	TGTGCAAGTCGCTTAGTACGCCTCCCTATGTCCCAGCATTTT
TRBV12-3/TRBV12-4	TRBJ1-6	-	12	-	CASTSEGEPLHF	TGTGCCAGCACCTCTGAGGGTGAACCCCTCCACTTT
TRBV5-6	TRBJ2-3	-	16	-	CASSLVQRKRTDTQYF	TGTGCCAGCAGCTTGGTACAGCGGAAACGCACAGATACGCAGTATTTT
TRBV5-4	TRBJ2-5	-	14	TRBD2	CASNSGGAGETQYF	TGTGCCAGCAATAGCGGGGGGGCCGGGGAGACCCAGTACTTC
TRBV3-1/TRBV3-2	TRBJ1-2	-	12	-	CASSQADYGYTF	TGTGCCAGCAGCCAAGCGGACTATGGCTACACCTTC
TRBV28	TRBJ1-3	-	16	-	CASSVGSGSAGNTIYF	TGTGCCAGCAGCGTCGGTTCAGGGTCGGCGGGAAACACCATATATTTT
TRBV7-6	TRBJ2-2	once	13	-	CASSPVATGELFF	TGTGCCAGCAGCCCCGTAGCCACCGGGGAGCTGTTTTTT
TRBV2	TRBJ1-1	-	14	-	CASSAIGGLTEAFF	TGTGCCAGCAGTGCGATCGGGGGGTTAACTGAAGCTTTCTTT
TRBV2	TRBJ1-5	-	15	-	CASSAGGDSNQPQHF	TGTGCCAGCAGTGCGGGGGGGGATAGCAATCAGCCCCAGCATTTT
TRBV11-2	TRBJ1-4	-	15	-	CASSLDPGFNEKLFF	TGTGCCAGCAGCTTAGACCCAGGGTTTAATGAAAAACTGTTTTTT
TRBV18	TRBJ1-2	-	13	TRBD1	CASSRGQGYGYTF	TGTGCCAGCTCCCGCGGACAGGGCTATGGCTACACCTTC
TRBV5-1	TRBJ1-4	-	16	TRBD1	CASSSRTGGSNEKLFF	TGCGCCAGCAGCTCGCGGACAGGGGGCAGTAATGAAAAACTGTTTTTT
TRBV9	TRBJ2-7	-	15	-	CASSVEVGGPYEQYF	TGTGCCAGCAGCGTAGAAGTGGGGGGGCCCTACGAGCAGTACTTC
TRBV7-2	TRBJ1-2	-	13	TRBD1	CASSLWQGGGYTF	TGTGCCAGCAGCTTATGGCAGGGGGGTGGCTACACCTTC
TRBV21-1	TRBJ1-4	-	17	-	CASSMPLAREINEKLFF	TGTGCCAGCAGCATGCCCTTAGCGCGGGAGATTAATGAAAAACTGTTTTTT
TRBV6-1	TRBJ2-7	-	16	TRBD2	CASSEREGLRSYEQYF	TGTGCCAGCAGTGAAAGGGAGGGGCTCCGCTCCTACGAGCAGTACTTC
TRBV4-1	TRBJ2-3	-	16	TRBD2	CASSQDSGVQADTQYF	TGCGCCAGCAGCCAAGATAGCGGGGTTCAAGCAGATACGCAGTATTTT
TRBV6-5	TRBJ1-5	few	14	-	CASSSTTGNQPQHF	TGTGCCAGCAGTTCAACGACAGGCAATCAGCCCCAGCATTTT
TRBV19	TRBJ2-1	-	13	-	CASSSRQDNEQFF	TGTGCCAGTAGTAGCAGACAAGACAATGAGCAGTTCTTC
TRBV5-5	TRBJ1-2	-	15	-	CASSPGGGLNYGYTF	TGTGCCAGCAGCCCCGGGGGAGGACTAAACTATGGCTACACCTTC
TRBV7-9	TRBJ1-6	few	21	TRBD1	CASTLRNPGTGNSLGNSPLHF	TGTGCCAGCACTCTTAGGAACCCCGGGACAGGGAATTCGTTGGGGAATTCACCCCTCCACTTT
TRBV15	TRBJ1-2	-	15	-	CATSSRGYKNYGYTF	TGTGCCACCAGCTCAAGGGGTTACAAAAACTATGGCTACACCTTC
TRBV10-3	TRBJ1-4	-	17	TRBD1	CAAGGWGALGTNEKLFF	TGTGCCGCAGGGGGCTGGGGTGCATTGGGGACTAATGAAAAACTGTTTTTT
TRBV4-1	TRBJ1-6	-	14	TRBD1	CASYFRQGGSPLHF	TGCGCCAGCTACTTCCGACAGGGTGGATCACCCCTCCACTTT
TRBV5-6	TRBJ1-5	-	14	TRBD1	CASSFGQGLQPQHF	TGTGCCAGCAGCTTCGGACAGGGGCTACAGCCCCAGCATTTT
TRBV19	TRBJ1-5	-	13	-	CASSIEEGSRRHF	TGTGCCAGTAGTATAGAGGAGGGCTCCCGTAGGCATTTT
TRBV6-6	TRBJ2-6	-	15	-	CASSGQPSGANVLTF	TGTGCCAGCAGTGGACAGCCCTCTGGGGCCAACGTCCTGACTTTC
TRBV19	TRBJ1-6	-	15	-	CASSSSGTRYSPLHF	TGTGCCAGTAGTAGCTCCGGGACACGATATTCACCCCTCCACTTT
TRBV6-5	TRBJ1-5	-	15	-	CASSRTHGGNQPQHF	TGTGCCAGCAGCCGGACACACGGTGGCAATCAGCCCCAGCATTTT
TRBV5-1	TRBJ2-3	few	16	TRBD2	CASSLEASGGTDTQYF	TGCGCCAGCAGCTTGGAGGCTAGCGGTGGCACAGATACGCAGTATTTT
TRBV9	TRBJ2-7	-	15	TRBD1	CASSVGTGGLYEQYF	TGTGCCAGCAGCGTAGGGACAGGGGGCCTCTACGAGCAGTACTTC
TRBV21-1	TRBJ1-5	-	17	-	CASIRISGTGEFQPQHF	TGTGCCAGCATTCGAATTTCCGGGACAGGGGAGTTTCAGCCCCAGCATTTT
TRBV19	TRBJ1-1	-	13	-	CASSMGLNTEAFF	TGTGCCAGTAGTATGGGCCTGAACACTGAAGCTTTCTTT
TRBV25-1	TRBJ2-3	-	17	TRBD1	CASSAFPTGASTDTQYF	TGTGCCAGCAGTGCCTTCCCGACAGGGGCTAGCACAGATACGCAGTATTTT
TRBV30	TRBJ1-1	-	14	-	CAWTPGGMKEKAFF	TGTGCCTGGACCCCCGGGGGGATGAAAGAGAAAGCTTTCTTT
TRBV10-3	TRBJ2-7	-	14	TRBD1	CAISEGTGSYEQYF	TGTGCCATCAGTGAGGGGACAGGGTCTTACGAGCAGTACTTC